Listed here are 15 T cell receptor beta chains from one sample, sequenced in a study of cytomegalovirus exposure and HLA in healthy donors. Both 60 Vbeta primers and 13 Jbeta primers went into the PCR. Using immunoSEQ multiplex PCR, the repertoire was profiled, and TCRdb retains in-frame clones only, with some absent. Among about 130,000 clones listed, 75% to 85% were seen once. Source material: PBMCs. Receptor source: a male donor in good health and CMV-seropositive.

The genes are TRBV5-6 and TRBJ2-7; D is possibly TRBD1 (5 bases). CDR3 length: 14 amino acids. Germline V gives CDR1 SGHDT, CDR2 YYEEEE. Trimming shortened V by 0 bases and J by 2 bases, and 9 bases separated the two germline ends. CDR3 sequence reads: CASSLAGSAYEQYF. DNA of the CDR3: TGTGCCAGCAGCTTGGCAGGGTCCGCCTACGAGCAGTACTTC. Filled out from reference TRBV5-6 and TRBJ2-7, the complete variable domain reads DAGVTQSPTHLIKTRGQQVTLRCSPKSGHDTVSWYQQALGQGPQFIFQYYEEEERQRGNFPDRFSGHQFPNYSSELNVNALLLGDSALYLCASSLAGSAYEQYFGPGTRLTVT.

This clone was observed a handful of times. The CDR3 region is CASSIEPGEISPLHF. The CDR3 coding sequence is TGTGCCAGTAGTATTGAGCCGGGAGAAATTTCACCCCTCCACTTT. V and J are TRBV19 and TRBJ1-6; D remains unclear. Germline V gene data show CDR1 as LNHDA and CDR2 as SQIVND (reference sequence). V lost 3 bases, J lost 9 bases, and 15 bases lay in between. This CDR3 contains 15 residues.

This chain joins TRBV28 and TRBJ2-5; 7 bases map to TRBD2. With V trimmed by 5 bases and J by 7 bases, 13 bases remained unmatched. CDR3 length: 15 amino acids. The V gene's germline CDR1 is MDHEN and CDR2 SYDVKM. In DNA, the CDR3 is TGTGCCAGCAGTCTGGAGGGAGGGCCAGTCGGGACCCAGTACTTC. Translated, it gives CASSLEGGPVGTQYF. The variable domain in full, completed from reference TRBV28 and TRBJ2-5, reads DVKVTQSSRYLVKRTGEKVFLECVQDMDHENMFWYRQDPGLGLRLIYFSYDVKMKEKGDIPEGYSVSREKKERFSLILESASTNQTSMYLCASSLEGGPVGTQYFGPGTRLLVL.

J is TRBJ1-5 and V is TRBV21-1; TRBD1, as called in the table, went unchecked against the DNA. TRBV21-1 is an annotated pseudogene. CDR3 length: 19 residues. The CDR3 nucleotides read TGTGCCAGCAGCAAAGCGCTTGGGCCCCTTGTGAATAGCAATCAGCCCCAGCATTTT. Protein product: CASSKALGPLVNSNQPQHF.

V is TRBV19 and J is TRBJ2-7; D is unclear. The CDR3 spans 14 residues. V was cut by 6 bases and J by 7 bases, with 19 bases left in between. Germline V CDR1 and CDR2: LNHDA, SQIVND (reference sequence). CDR3 protein: CASSPLQAPTEQYF. CDR3 nucleotides: TGTGCCAGTAGCCCGTTGCAGGCACCGACGGAGCAGTACTTC.

V gene TRBV7-9 combines with J gene TRBJ2-7, with 9 bases identical to TRBD2. Trimming removed 1 base from V and 1 base from J; junction bases left unmatched: 5. The germline V gene encodes CDR1 SEHNR and CDR2 FQNEAQ (reference sequence). This CDR3 contains 16 residues. The CDR3 reads CASSLGIAGDSYEQYF. CDR3 DNA sequence: TGTGCCAGCAGCTTAGGTATAGCGGGAGATTCCTACGAGCAGTACTTC.

The chain employs TRBV7-9 and TRBJ2-5; 9 nucleotides agree with TRBD1. Trimming took 4 bases from V and 5 from J; bases not matched to a gene: 14. The CDR3 runs to 17 residues. The germline gives CDR1 SEHNR, CDR2 FQNEAQ (reference sequence). In DNA, the CDR3 is TGTGCCAGCAGCTCCGACCCGGACAGGGGCTACCTGGAGACCCAGTACTTC. It codes for CASSSDPDRGYLETQYF.

The chain recombines TRBV18 with TRBJ1-1, with D hard to call. Germline CDR1 KGHSH, CDR2 LQKENI. The CDR3 runs to 14 residues. Deletions cut 0 bases from V and 4 bases from J, with 9 bases between. The CDR3 nucleotides are TGTGCCAGCTCACCACCGGACGGGGTCACTGAAGCTTTCTTT. This gives the protein CASSPPDGVTEAFF. Drawing the rest from reference TRBV18 and TRBJ1-1, the complete variable domain is NAGVMQNPRHLVRRRGQEARLRCSPMKGHSHVYWYRQLPEEGLKFMVYLQKENIIDESGMPKERFSAEFPKEGPSILRIQQVVRGDSAAYFCASSPPDGVTEAFFGQGTRLTVV.

The gene calls are TRBV7-6 and TRBJ2-5, with TRBD2 as a possible D gene (5 bases). The CDR3 is made up of 12 amino acids. V lost 1 base and J lost 7, with 7 bases in between. Germline CDR1 SGHVS, CDR2 FNYEAQ. The CDR3 nucleotides are TGTGCCAGCAGCTTAGGGGCGGGGACCCAGTACTTC. Translation gives CASSLGAGTQYF.

The genes are TRBV28 and TRBJ2-1; 7 positions match TRBD2. Looked up from germline, CDR1 is MDHEN and CDR2 is SYDVKM. The CDR3 consists of 14 residues. Unmatched junction bases numbered 6, after V lost 6 bases and J lost 4 bases. CDR3 in DNA: TGTGCCAGCAGCCTGAGCGGGACTTACAATGAGCAGTTCTTC. Translating it yields CASSLSGTYNEQFF.

The V call is TRBV5-4, the J call TRBJ2-7; weak D call: TRBD1 (5 bases). Trimming shortened V by 3 bases and J by 7 bases, and 20 bases separated the two germline ends. Germline V CDR1 and CDR2: SGHNT, YYREEE (reference sequence). CDR3 size: 15 residues. CDR3 loop: CASSSERLAGREQYF. In DNA form, the CDR3 reads TGTGCCAGCAGCTCGGAACGATTGGCAGGGCGAGAGCAGTACTTC.

The genes are TRBV28 and TRBJ2-1; 7 bases fit TRBD2. Germline V gene sequence: CDR1 MDHEN, CDR2 SYDVKM. The CDR3 length is 14 residues. The V segment lost 8 bases and the J segment 5 bases; nucleotides outside the gene matches: 9. DNA of the CDR3: TGTGCCAGCCGTCCGGGAGGAGCGAACAATGAGCAGTTCTTC. It yields the protein CASRPGGANNEQFF.

This chain's CDR3 is CASSYDRVNEQFF. CDR3 sequence (DNA): TGTGCCAGCAGCTATGACAGGGTAAATGAGCAGTTCTTC. The rearrangement links TRBV5-4 to TRBJ2-1, with 7 bases lining up with TRBD1. The CDR3 has 13 residues. Per germline, CDR1 SGHNT and CDR2 YYREEE (reference sequence). Trimming removed 3 bases from V and 7 bases from J; junction bases left unmatched: 4.

A word on this clone: Likely a read error: the CDR3 ends without its conserved phenylalanine or tryptophan. The CDR3 here is CASSIRANSRMSNQPQHS. CDR3 sequence (DNA): TGTGCCAGTAGTATCAGGGCAAATTCGAGGATGAGCAATCAGCCCCAGCATTCT. This chain links TRBV19 with TRBJ1-5; maybe TRBD1 (5 bases). The CDR3 runs 18 residues. Germline CDR1 is LNHDA and CDR2 is SQIVND (reference sequence). Trimming took off 3 bases at V and 1 base at J, with 19 bases between the two ends.

As DNA, the CDR3 is TGTGCCAGCACCGACAGGTTCGATCAGCCCCAGCATTTT. Protein sequence: CASTDRFDQPQHF. The chain couples TRBV6-1 to TRBJ1-5, with a weak D call TRBD1 (6 bases). The V end lost 7 bases, the J end lost 5 bases, and 12 bases lay between the germline ends. This CDR3 is 13 amino acids long. Germline V gives CDR1 MNHNS, CDR2 SASEGT.